The clone carrying this T cell receptor beta chain was seen a handful of times. Antigen: not known. This sample was taken from a study of identical twins. Study observations and caveats: It was out-of-frame TCR alpha sharing in monozygotic twins that models underestimated.

Germline CDR1 reads MDHEN; CDR2 reads SYDVKM. Deletions cut 6 bases from V and 7 bases from J, with 25 bases between. There are 17 residues in the CDR3. A template switching step contributed a universal primer site, while unique molecular identifiers were present in the cDNA. One entry per CDR3 protein, called by TCRdb with MiXCR from the 5' RACE reads. The table lists some 630,000 distinct CDR3 sequences, roughly 7.2% of them singletons, with over 1.5% in the top ten. The same sample was also used in a study of yellow fever vaccine responses in identical twins.

The receptor comes from a woman aged 18-29 years in good health. J is TRBJ2-4 and V is TRBV28; D possibly corresponds to TRBD2 (6 bases). The sample was PBMCs. The CDR3 DNA reads TGTGCCAGCAGGGGGACGGGTGGTGTGGCGGGGATGAACATTCAGTACTTC. Translated: CASRGTGGVAGMNIQYF. The complete variable domain, with remaining parts taken from reference TRBV28 and TRBJ2-4, reads DVKVTQSSRYLVKRTGEKVFLECVQDMDHENMFWYRQDPGLGLRLIYFSYDVKMKEKGDIPEGYSVSREKKERFSLILESASTNQTSMYLCASRGTGGVAGMNIQYFGAGTRLSVL.